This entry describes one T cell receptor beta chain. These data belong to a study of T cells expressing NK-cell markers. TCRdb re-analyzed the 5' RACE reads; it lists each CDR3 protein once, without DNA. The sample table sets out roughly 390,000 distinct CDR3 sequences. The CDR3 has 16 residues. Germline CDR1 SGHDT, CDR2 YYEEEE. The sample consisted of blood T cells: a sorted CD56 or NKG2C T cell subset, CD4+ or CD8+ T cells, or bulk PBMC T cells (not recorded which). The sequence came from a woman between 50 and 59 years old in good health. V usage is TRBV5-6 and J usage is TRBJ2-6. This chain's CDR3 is CASSNPMFSGANVLTF.